This TCR beta chain was retrieved from a study of T-cell memory formation after mild COVID-19. Study-level results: Pre-infection memory showed some responding clones, and this suggested that cross-reactive memory joined.

Trimming removed 4 bases from V and 14 bases from J, with 15 bases in between. Germline V CDR1 and CDR2: SGHTA, FQGNSA. The CDR3 consists of 12 residues. TCR alpha and TCR beta cDNA libraries carrying sample barcodes and UMIs were produced by 5'RACE using constant-segment primers. TCRdb reprocessed the 5' RACE reads via MiXCR and lists one record per CDR3 protein. Of about 150,000 distinct CDR3 sequences listed, about 19% were seen once; the top ten hold approximately 2.4%. For this clonotype: Its specificity is not known.

The chain recombines TRBV7-2 with TRBJ2-1; D gene uncertain. The sample consisted of PBMCs or a T cell subset sorted from them (not recorded which). The origin of this receptor is an adult woman who had mild COVID-19 (a few samples of this study predate the infection). Cell type and time point are not known. CDR3 nucleotide sequence: TGTGCCAGCAGCTCTCCGGGCCGTAGCAAGTTCTTC. Its protein is CASSSPGRSKFF.